The next 28 T cell receptor beta chains were all read from a single sample in a study of blood T cell repertoires in COVID-19. Here immunoSEQ multiplex PCR was the method, and the copy in TCRdb shows in-frame clones only, minus some. In the table there are 80,000 to 95,000 clones, approximately 77% of which are singletons. Material for sequencing was peripheral blood. The source is a woman older than 75 with acute or convalescent COVID-19.

The chain recombines TRBV14 with TRBJ2-7; 7 nucleotides match TRBD2. V lost 6 bases and J lost 6; bases outside the gene matches: 5. From germline, CDR1 is SGHDN and CDR2 FVKESK. This CDR3 spans 12 amino acids. CDR3 bases: TGTGCCAGCAGTGTTAGCGGGCCCGAGCAGTACTTC. It is translated as CASSVSGPEQYF.

This clone has just a few counts. The chain couples TRBV5-6 to TRBJ2-4; 9 positions agree with TRBD1. J gave up 10 bases and V 1 base, and 6 bases lay outside the gene matches. Germline lookup yields CDR1 SGHDT and CDR2 YYEEEE. The CDR3 runs to 14 residues. CDR3 sequence reads: CASSLTGGFFIQYF. DNA of the CDR3: TGTGCCAGCAGCTTGACAGGGGGCTTTTTTATTCAGTACTTC.

In nucleotides, the CDR3 is TGTGCCAGCAGTGAGGTCCGACAGGCGAATCAGCCCCAGCATTTT. This sequence encodes CASSEVRQANQPQHF. This chain joins TRBV2 and TRBJ1-5, with D possibly matching TRBD1 (6 bases). The V gene's germline CDR1 is SNHLY and CDR2 FYNNEI. The CDR3 is 15 residues long. The ends were cut back, 3 bases at V and 4 bases at J, with 13 bases in the middle.

This clone was detected a few times. The chain recombines TRBV28 with TRBJ1-1; unclear D gene. V lost 4 bases to trimming and J lost 0 bases, with 6 bases between them. The CDR3 totals 13 residues. The germline CDR1 and CDR2 sequences are MDHEN and SYDVKM. CDR3 sequence: CASSYGVNTEAFF. CDR3 DNA sequence: TGTGCCAGCAGTTACGGAGTGAACACTGAAGCTTTCTTT.

This clone is deemed medium-sized. V usage is TRBV6-2 or TRBV6-3 and J usage is TRBJ1-5, with D unclear. V was cut by 5 bases and J by 7 bases, with 9 bases left in between. The germline V gene has CDR1 MNHEY and CDR2 SVGEGT. The CDR3 spans 12 residues. Here the CDR3 reads CASSSYGQPQHF. The CDR3 DNA sequence: TGTGCCAGCAGTAGCTACGGGCAGCCCCAGCATTTT.

This clone turned up a few times. The V gene is TRBV5-4, the J gene TRBJ1-1; 7 nucleotides line up with TRBD1. The CDR3 has 14 residues. The ends lost 4 bases at V and 3 bases at J; junction bases unmatched: 6. Germline V CDR1 and CDR2: SGHNT, YYREEE (reference sequence). The CDR3: CASSRDRPYTEAFF. CDR3 sequence (DNA): TGTGCCAGCAGCCGGGACAGACCCTACACTGAAGCTTTCTTT.

The chain has TRBV25-1 and TRBJ1-3; no definite D call. Trimming took 5 bases from V and 0 from J, leaving 8 bases between them. The CDR3 runs to 14 residues. Germline CDR1 is MGHDK and CDR2 is SYGVNS. CDR3 nucleotides: TGTGCCAGCAGTTTGGCAAACTCTGGAAACACCATATATTTT. This translates into CASSLANSGNTIYF.

The rearrangement uses TRBV10-3 and TRBJ1-2; 7 nucleotides line up with TRBD1. V shed 6 bases, J shed 4 bases, and the junction held 5 bases outside the gene matches. Germline-derived CDR1 and CDR2 are ENHRY and SYGVKD. The CDR3 has 13 amino acids. CDR3 nucleotides: TGTGCCATCAGAGGACAGGTCGTCTATGGCTACACCTTC. This gives the protein CAIRGQVVYGYTF.

V usage is TRBV5-1 and J usage is TRBJ1-6; 12 positions agree with TRBD1. Looked up from germline, CDR1 is SGHRS and CDR2 is YFSETQ. V was pared by 5 bases and J by 0 bases, with 6 bases of the junction left unmatched. This CDR3 spans 18 amino acids. The CDR3 reads CASSYRDRGPSYNSPLHF. The CDR3, as DNA: TGCGCCAGCAGTTACCGGGACAGGGGGCCCTCCTATAATTCACCCCTCCACTTT. Filled out from reference TRBV5-1 and TRBJ1-6, the complete variable domain reads KAGVTQTPRYLIKTRGQQVTLSCSPISGHRSVSWYQQTPGQGLQFLFEYFSETQRNKGNFPGRFSGRQFSNSRSEMNVSTLELGDSALYLCASSYRDRGPSYNSPLHFGNGTRLTVT.

Points on this clone: One junction end does not reproduce the germline sequence, and a read error may be involved. CDR3 in DNA: TGTGCTAGCAGCTTAGTAGGAGGTTACCAAGAGACCCAGTACTTC. Protein product: CASSLVGGYQETQYF. The V gene is TRBV7-7, the J gene TRBJ2-5; tentatively, D is TRBD2 (5 bases). The CDR3 contains 15 residues. Germline V gives CDR1 SSHAT, CDR2 FNYEAQ (reference sequence).

This clone was recorded once. The chain uses TRBV9 and TRBJ2-2; perhaps TRBD1 as D (7 bases). V was pared by 0 bases and J by 6 bases, with 12 bases between. The CDR3 has 15 residues. Germline lookup yields CDR1 SGDLS and CDR2 YYNGEE. The CDR3 bases are TGTGCCAGCAGCGTAGAGGGCAGGGGGGCCGGGGAGCTGTTTTTT. Protein: CASSVEGRGAGELFF.

The V gene is TRBV19, the J gene TRBJ2-5, with 8 nucleotides matching TRBD1. V lost 8 bases and J lost 5; bases outside the gene matches: 10. The CDR3 extends over 14 amino acids. The germline V gene has CDR1 LNHDA and CDR2 SQIVND (reference sequence). CDR3 residues: CASLTRGRRETQYF. The CDR3 coding sequence is TGTGCCAGTTTGACCAGGGGGCGCAGGGAGACCCAGTACTTC.

CDR3 loop: CASSEGPAHAQFF. The CDR3 nucleotides are TGTGCCAGCTCCGAGGGCCCAGCTCACGCGCAGTTCTTC. The genes are TRBV7-2 and TRBJ2-1; a possible D gene is TRBD2 (5 bases). The CDR3 is 13 residues long. The germline V gene encodes CDR1 SGHTA and CDR2 FQGNSA. V was clipped by 8 bases and J by 12 bases, with 20 bases between them. Full variable domain (rest looked up from reference TRBV7-2 and TRBJ2-1): GAGVSQSPSNKVTEKGKDVELRCDPISGHTALYWYRQSLGQGLEFLIYFQGNSAPDKSGLPSDRFSAERTGGSVSTLTIQRTQQEDSAVYLCASSEGPAHAQFFGPGTRLTVL.

This clone was seen a few times. This chain joins TRBV5-1 and TRBJ1-1; a weak D match, TRBD1 (5 bases). This CDR3 is 14 amino acids long. The V gene's germline CDR1 is SGHRS and CDR2 YFSETQ. With 2 bases removed from V and 4 bases from J, the gap between germline ends came to 12 bases. CDR3 sequence: CASSFQGEGTEAFF. In DNA form, the CDR3 reads TGCGCCAGCAGCTTTCAAGGGGAAGGCACTGAAGCTTTCTTT.

This chain's CDR3 is CASSRDRDTGELFF. The CDR3 DNA reads TGTGCCAGCAGCCGGGACAGGGACACCGGGGAGCTGTTTTTT. V and J are TRBV7-8 and TRBJ2-2; 9 nucleotides match TRBD1. The trim removed 5 bases at V and 3 bases at J, leaving 1 base unmatched. The germline gives CDR1 SGHVS, CDR2 FQNEAQ. The CDR3 contains 14 residues.

Here the CDR3 DNA reads TGTGCCAGCAGCTTTACCCCTCGGGGGATCGATTCACCCCTCCACTTT. Translated, it gives CASSFTPRGIDSPLHF. The chain couples TRBV7-2 to TRBJ1-6; a weak D match, TRBD1 (5 bases). The germline gives CDR1 SGHTA, CDR2 FQGNSA. This CDR3 comprises 16 residues. The V gene lost 3 bases and the J gene lost 8 bases, with 17 bases spanning the gap.

This clone was counted only a few times. The rearrangement uses TRBV7-2 and TRBJ2-7; TRBD1 matches at 8 bases. This CDR3 contains 14 residues. The trim removed 5 bases at V and 7 bases at J, leaving 10 bases unmatched. Germline CDR1 reads SGHTA; CDR2 reads FQGNSA. CDR3 sequence reads: CASSPGQGAREQYF. Written as DNA, the CDR3 is TGTGCCAGCAGCCCAGGCCAGGGGGCGCGGGAGCAGTACTTC.

This chain links TRBV7-2 with TRBJ1-1; D perhaps matches TRBD1 (6 bases). The CDR3 covers 13 residues. Trimming removed 5 bases from V and 7 bases from J, with 14 bases in between. The V gene's germline CDR1 is SGHTA and CDR2 FQGNSA. The DNA for the CDR3 is TGTGCCAGCAGCGCTCGACAGGACCTTGAAGCTTTCTTT. Its translation: CASSARQDLEAFF.

J is TRBJ2-5 and V is TRBV7-3; 9 positions match TRBD1. CDR1 is SGHTA, CDR2 FQGTGA, per germline. The CDR3 has 13 residues. J gave up 5 bases and V 2 bases, and 0 bases lay outside the gene matches. The CDR3 DNA sequence: TGTGCCAGCAGCTTAGGGACAGGGGAGACCCAGTACTTC. Residues: CASSLGTGETQYF.

The chain combines TRBV2 with TRBJ2-1; 8 nucleotides align to TRBD2. CDR3 length equals 17 residues. Germline loops: CDR1 SNHLY, CDR2 FYNNEI. J gave up 1 base and V 3 bases, and 8 bases lay outside the gene matches. CDR3 DNA: TGTGCCAGCAGTGAGGGGATAGCGGGATCATCCTACAATGAGCAGTTCTTC. This gives the protein CASSEGIAGSSYNEQFF.

This clone was counted once. The chain links TRBV7-6 to TRBJ2-1; 14 bases are shared with TRBD2. This CDR3 is 19 amino acids long. V shed 10 bases, J shed 0 bases, and the junction held 14 bases outside the gene matches. CDR1 is SGHVS and CDR2 is FNYEAQ in the germline V gene. CDR3 sequence: CAIAGLAGVGRSSYNEQFF. The CDR3 DNA reads TGTGCCATTGCGGGACTAGCGGGAGTTGGGCGTAGCTCCTACAATGAGCAGTTCTTC. Full variable domain (remainder filled in from reference TRBV7-6 and TRBJ2-1): GAGVSQSPRYKVTKRGQDVALRCDPISGHVSLYWYRQALGQGPEFLTYFNYEAQQDKSGLPNDRFSAERPEGSISTLTIQRTEQRDSAMYRCAIAGLAGVGRSSYNEQFFGPGTRLTVL.

V is TRBV5-6 and J is TRBJ2-7, with 7 nucleotides matching TRBD1. Germline V gene sequence: CDR1 SGHDT, CDR2 YYEEEE. Trimming cost V 2 bases and J 0 bases; bases outside gene matches: 8. The CDR3 is 16 amino acids. The CDR3 spells CASSLYGQALSYEQYF. Here the CDR3 DNA reads TGTGCCAGCAGCTTATACGGACAGGCCCTCTCCTACGAGCAGTACTTC.

V is TRBV6-5 and J is TRBJ1-3; TRBD1 might be the D (5 bases). The germline V gene has CDR1 MNHEY and CDR2 SVGAGI. Trimming left V 6 bases short and J 0 bases short, with 9 bases between. The CDR3 is made up of 14 amino acids. The DNA of the CDR3 is TGTGCCAGCAGACCAGGGCCCTCTGGAAACACCATATATTTT. It is translated as CASRPGPSGNTIYF.

This chain connects TRBV7-2 to TRBJ1-2, with D possibly TRBD1 on 6 matching bases. The CDR3 extends over 14 amino acids. The V gene lost 3 bases and the J gene lost 8 bases, with 16 bases spanning the gap. Germline-derived CDR1 and CDR2 are SGHTA and FQGNSA. The CDR3 sequence: CASSFNRDRQGYTF. The CDR3 DNA follows: TGTGCCAGCAGCTTCAACAGGGATAGGCAAGGCTACACCTTC.

The chain joins TRBV6-5 to TRBJ1-2; weak D call: TRBD1 (6 bases). The CDR3 runs 14 residues. Germline V gene lookup returns CDR1 MNHEY and CDR2 SVGAGI. V dropped 8 bases and J dropped 0 bases, with 13 bases sitting between them. CDR3 sequence: CASQKQGSNYGYTF. CDR3 sequence (DNA): TGTGCCAGCCAGAAACAGGGATCTAACTATGGCTACACCTTC.

The chain has TRBV5-1 and TRBJ2-7; D is possibly TRBD2 (6 bases). The CDR3 contains 15 residues. The germline V gene encodes CDR1 SGHRS and CDR2 YFSETQ. Trimming took 0 bases from V and 0 from J, leaving 10 bases between them. The CDR3 here is CASSLEVGSSYEQYF. CDR3 bases: TGCGCCAGCAGCTTGGAGGTCGGGAGCTCCTACGAGCAGTACTTC.

The chain uses TRBV5-1 and TRBJ2-7; TRBD1 aligns across 7 bases. CDR1 is SGHRS and CDR2 is YFSETQ in the germline V gene. The ends lost 5 bases at V and 3 bases at J; junction bases unmatched: 14. The CDR3 covers 16 residues. DNA for the CDR3: TGCGCCAGCAGTGGACAGGACCCCTCGGGTTTCTACGAGCAGTACTTC. Its translation is CASSGQDPSGFYEQYF.

This clone was observed a single time. This chain uses TRBV29-1 with TRBJ2-5; 8 bases match TRBD1. Germline V lookup: CDR1 SQVTM, CDR2 ANQGSEA. The CDR3 contains 13 residues. Losses at the gene ends were 3 bases for V and 5 bases for J; bases not matched to a gene: 5. The CDR3 coding sequence is TGCAGCGTTGATCAGGGGGCGGCGGAGACCCAGTACTTC. It specifies CSVDQGAAETQYF.